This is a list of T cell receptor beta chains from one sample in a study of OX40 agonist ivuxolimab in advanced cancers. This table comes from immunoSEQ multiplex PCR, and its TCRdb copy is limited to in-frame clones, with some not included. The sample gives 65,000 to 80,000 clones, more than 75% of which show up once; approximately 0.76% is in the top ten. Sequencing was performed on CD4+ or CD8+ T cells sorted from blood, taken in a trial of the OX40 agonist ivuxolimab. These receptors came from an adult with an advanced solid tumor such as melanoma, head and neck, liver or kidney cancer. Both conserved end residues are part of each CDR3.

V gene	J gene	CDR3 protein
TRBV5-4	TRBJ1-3	CASSLDPYSGNTIYF
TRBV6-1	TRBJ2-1	CASSGNDHVYNEQFF
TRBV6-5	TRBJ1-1	CASSRDRGSTEAFF
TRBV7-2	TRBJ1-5	CASSLSGSLSNQPQHF
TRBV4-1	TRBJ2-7	CASSQVVAGGTYEQYF
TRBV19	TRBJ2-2	CASKLAGGPGELFF
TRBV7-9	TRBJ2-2	CASNYNRAGELFF
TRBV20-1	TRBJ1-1	CSARGEVEAFF
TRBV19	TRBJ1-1	CASSIDYPQITDEAFF
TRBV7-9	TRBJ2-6	CASSPRFDRALVGANVLTF
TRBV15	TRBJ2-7	CATSRVQGRYEQYF
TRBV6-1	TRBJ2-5	CASSYKETQYF
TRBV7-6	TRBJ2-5	CASSLARGGQETQYF
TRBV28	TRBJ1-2	CASRAQGIVSYGYTF
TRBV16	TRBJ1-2	CASSQAGQNYGYTF
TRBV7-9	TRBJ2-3	CASSLYDTQYF
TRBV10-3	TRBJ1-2	CAISARQGVNYGYTF
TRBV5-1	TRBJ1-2	CASSLDLQDLLNYGYTF
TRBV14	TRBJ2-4	CASSQGPVGYIQYF
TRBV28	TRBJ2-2	CASTGRTGELFF
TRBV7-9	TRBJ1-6	CASSLGGDSPLHF
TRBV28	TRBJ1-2	CASSFSTVVVYGYTF
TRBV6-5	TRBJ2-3	CASSDSDSTDTQYF
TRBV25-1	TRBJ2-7	CASSELNPVSSYEQYF
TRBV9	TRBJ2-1	CASSVQEGLGEQFF
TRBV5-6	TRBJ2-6	CASSFLSALGSGANVLTF